This record concerns one T cell receptor beta chain sequence. Libraries were prepared by immunoSEQ multiplex PCR; TCRdb keeps only in-frame clonotypes and omits some of them. The table lists about 270,000 clones, approximately 90% of them singletons. This sample stems from a study of blood T cell repertoires in COVID-19. Recruitment covered roughly 24 US areas and drew participants whose ages spanned roughly 18 to 95 years. Clinical history reported by participants formed the basis on which cohorts were assigned. Losses at the gene ends were 6 bases for V and 12 bases for J; bases not matched to a gene: 6. The length of the CDR3 is 10 residues. Germline CDR1 is DFQATT and CDR2 is SNEGSKA (reference sequence).

This chain links TRBV20-1 with TRBJ1-2, with 8 bases fitting TRBD1. Sequencing used PBMCs or T cells enriched from blood (not recorded which). The clonotype comes from a woman in her forties with acute COVID-19. The CDR3 nucleotides read TGCAGTGCGGCCGGGACAGGAAACACCTTC. Amino acids: CSAAGTGNTF.